This TCR beta chain was found in a study of blood T cell repertoires in COVID-19. Study information: Both acute and convalescent COVID-19 samples were obtained from the United States, Italy and Spain. PBMCs, B-cell-depleted T cells, or T cells provided the cDNA or gDNA that made up the material.

V dropped 1 base and J dropped 2 bases, with 9 bases sitting between them. The CDR3 spans 15 residues. Germline values: CDR1 MGHRA, CDR2 YSYEKL. In the original workflow: Amplification from reference gene primers served as the basis for estimated nucleated cell counts. Some clones are missing from TCRdb's copy, which holds only in-frame ones; the method was immunoSEQ multiplex PCR. V and J calls and clone size are those listed in that table; D and trimming were worked out from the DNA. Altogether about 130,000 clones are present, 70% to 90% being singletons, with the ten largest covering 10% to 13%. This sequence joins TRBV4-1 and TRBJ1-5; possibly TRBD1 for D (5 bases). The sequence was collected from a middle-aged man with acute or convalescent COVID-19. The sample comprised peripheral blood. CDR3 nucleotide sequence: TGCGCCAGCAGCCAAGGGGGCTTCGGCAATCAGCCCCAGCATTTT. Its translation is CASSQGGFGNQPQHF.